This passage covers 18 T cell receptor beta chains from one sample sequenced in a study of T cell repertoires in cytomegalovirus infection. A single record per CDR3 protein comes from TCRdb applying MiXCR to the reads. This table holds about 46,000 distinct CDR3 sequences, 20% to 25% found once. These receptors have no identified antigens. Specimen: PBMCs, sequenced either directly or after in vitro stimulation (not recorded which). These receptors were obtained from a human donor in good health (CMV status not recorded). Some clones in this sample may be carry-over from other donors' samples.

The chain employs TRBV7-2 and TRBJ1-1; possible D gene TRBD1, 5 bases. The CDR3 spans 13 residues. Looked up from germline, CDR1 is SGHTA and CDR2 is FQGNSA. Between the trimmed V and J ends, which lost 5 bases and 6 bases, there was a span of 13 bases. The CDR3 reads CASSLREGPEAFF. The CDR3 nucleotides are TGTGCCAGCAGCCTCCGTGAGGGGCCTGAAGCTTTCTTT.

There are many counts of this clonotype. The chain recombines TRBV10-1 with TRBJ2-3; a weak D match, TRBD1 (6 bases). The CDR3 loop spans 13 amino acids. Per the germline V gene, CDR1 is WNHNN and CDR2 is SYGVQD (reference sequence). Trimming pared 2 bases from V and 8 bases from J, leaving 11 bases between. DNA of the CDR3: TGCGCCAGCAGTGAGGGGGGCCGAGGTACGCAGTATTTT. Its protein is CASSEGGRGTQYF.

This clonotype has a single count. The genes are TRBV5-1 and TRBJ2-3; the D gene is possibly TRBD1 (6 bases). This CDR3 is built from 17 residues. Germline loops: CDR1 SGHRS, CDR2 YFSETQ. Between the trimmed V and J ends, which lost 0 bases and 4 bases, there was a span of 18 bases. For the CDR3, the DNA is TGCGCCAGCAGCTTGGCCAAGGGGGTCCCAGAAGCAGATACGCAGTATTTT. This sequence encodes CASSLAKGVPEADTQYF.

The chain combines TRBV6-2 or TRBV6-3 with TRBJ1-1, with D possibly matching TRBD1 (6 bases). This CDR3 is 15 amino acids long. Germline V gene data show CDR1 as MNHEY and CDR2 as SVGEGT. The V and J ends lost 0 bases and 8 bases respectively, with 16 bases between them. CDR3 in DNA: TGTGCCAGCAGTTACTCGCCGACAGGACAAGGAGAAGCTTTCTTT. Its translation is CASSYSPTGQGEAFF.

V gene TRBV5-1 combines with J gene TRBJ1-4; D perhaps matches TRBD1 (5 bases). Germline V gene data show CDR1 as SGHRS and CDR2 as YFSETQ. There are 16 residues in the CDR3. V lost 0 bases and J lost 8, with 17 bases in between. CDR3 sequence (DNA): TGCGCCAGCAGCTTGGCGGACACCGGGACGTGGGAAAAACTGTTTTTT. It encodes CASSLADTGTWEKLFF.

CDR3 coding DNA: TGTGCCAGCAGCCACGATCCGTCGGGGGACAGGGTGAAGGGCGGCTACACCTTC. This codes for CASSHDPSGDRVKGGYTF. V usage is TRBV3-1 and J usage is TRBJ1-2, with 9 bases fitting TRBD1. The CDR3 loop spans 18 amino acids. The V segment lost 3 bases and the J segment 8 bases; nucleotides outside the gene matches: 19. The germline CDR1 and CDR2 sequences are LGHDT and YNNKEL (reference sequence).

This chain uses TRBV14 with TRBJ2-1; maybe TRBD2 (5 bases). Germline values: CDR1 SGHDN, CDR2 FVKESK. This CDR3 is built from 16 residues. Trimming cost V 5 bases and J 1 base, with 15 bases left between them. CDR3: CASSASGSVSYNEQFF. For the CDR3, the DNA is TGTGCCAGCAGCGCTAGTGGGAGTGTATCCTACAATGAGCAGTTCTTC. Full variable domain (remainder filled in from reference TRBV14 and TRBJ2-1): EAGVTQFPSHSVIEKGQTVTLRCDPISGHDNLYWYRRVMGKEIKFLLHFVKESKQDESGMPNNRFLAERTGGTYSTLKVQPAELEDSGVYFCASSASGSVSYNEQFFGPGTRLTVL.

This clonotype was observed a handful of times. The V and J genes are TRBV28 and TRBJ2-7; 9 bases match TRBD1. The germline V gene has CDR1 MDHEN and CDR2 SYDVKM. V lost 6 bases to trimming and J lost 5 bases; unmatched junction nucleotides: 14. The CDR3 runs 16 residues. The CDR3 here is CASSPTGTGFGDEQYF. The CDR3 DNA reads TGTGCCAGCAGCCCAACCGGGACAGGGTTTGGGGACGAGCAGTACTTC. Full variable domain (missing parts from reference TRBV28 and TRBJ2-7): DVKVTQSSRYLVKRTGEKVFLECVQDMDHENMFWYRQDPGLGLRLIYFSYDVKMKEKGDIPEGYSVSREKKERFSLILESASTNQTSMYLCASSPTGTGFGDEQYFGPGTRLTVT.

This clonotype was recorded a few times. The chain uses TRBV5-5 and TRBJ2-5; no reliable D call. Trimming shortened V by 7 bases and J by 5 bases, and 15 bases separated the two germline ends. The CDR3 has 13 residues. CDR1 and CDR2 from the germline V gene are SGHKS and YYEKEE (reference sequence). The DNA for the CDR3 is TGTGCCAGCGCCCTGGCCAGTCCGGAGACCCAGTACTTC. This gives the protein CASALASPETQYF.

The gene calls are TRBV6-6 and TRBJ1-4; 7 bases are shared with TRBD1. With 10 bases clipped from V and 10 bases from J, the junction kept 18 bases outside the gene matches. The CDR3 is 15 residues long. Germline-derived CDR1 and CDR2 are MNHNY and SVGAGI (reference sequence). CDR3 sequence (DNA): TGTGCCACCCGACCTACAGGGGCAACTTTCGGAAAACTGTTTTTT. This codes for CATRPTGATFGKLFF.

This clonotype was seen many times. The DNA for the CDR3 is TGTGCCAGCAGTTCACAGGGGAACACAGATACGCAGTATTTT. Amino acids: CASSSQGNTDTQYF. The genes are TRBV7-9 and TRBJ2-3; 7 nucleotides line up with TRBD1. The length of the CDR3 is 14 residues. Trimming at V came to 6 bases and at J to 2 bases, leaving 5 bases not matched to a gene. Looked up from germline, CDR1 is SEHNR and CDR2 is FQNEAQ (reference sequence).

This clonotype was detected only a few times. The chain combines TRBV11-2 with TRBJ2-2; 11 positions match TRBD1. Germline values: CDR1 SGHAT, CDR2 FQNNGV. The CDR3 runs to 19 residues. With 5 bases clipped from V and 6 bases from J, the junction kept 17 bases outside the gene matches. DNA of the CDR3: TGTGCCAGCAGCCAAAGGACAGGGGGCGCATTGTACGGTCCCGGGGAGCTGTTTTTT. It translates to CASSQRTGGALYGPGELFF.

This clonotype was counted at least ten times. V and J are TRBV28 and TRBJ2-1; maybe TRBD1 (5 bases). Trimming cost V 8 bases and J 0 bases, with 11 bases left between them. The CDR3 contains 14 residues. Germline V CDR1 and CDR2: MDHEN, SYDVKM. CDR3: CASPTGFSYNEQFF. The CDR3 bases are TGTGCCAGCCCCACAGGTTTCTCCTACAATGAGCAGTTCTTC.

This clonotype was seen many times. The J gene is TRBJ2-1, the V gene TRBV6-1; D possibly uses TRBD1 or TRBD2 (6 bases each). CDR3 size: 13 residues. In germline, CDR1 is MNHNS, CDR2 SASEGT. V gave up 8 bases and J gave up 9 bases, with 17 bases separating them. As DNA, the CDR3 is TGTGCCAGCTATCGGGACTTCAGGGGTGAGCAGTTCTTC. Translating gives CASYRDFRGEQFF.

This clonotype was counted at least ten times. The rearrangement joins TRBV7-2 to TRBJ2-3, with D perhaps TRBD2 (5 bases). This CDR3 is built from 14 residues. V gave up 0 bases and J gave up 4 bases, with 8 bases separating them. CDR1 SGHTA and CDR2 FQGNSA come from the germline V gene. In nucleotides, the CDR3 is TGTGCCAGCAGCTTAGCGAGGGCGCCAGATACGCAGTATTTT. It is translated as CASSLARAPDTQYF.

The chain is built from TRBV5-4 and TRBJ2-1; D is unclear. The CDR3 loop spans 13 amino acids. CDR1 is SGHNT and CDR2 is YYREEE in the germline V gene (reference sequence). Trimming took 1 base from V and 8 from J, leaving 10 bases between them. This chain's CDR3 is CASSLSSFDEQFF. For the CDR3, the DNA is TGTGCCAGCAGCTTGAGTTCATTCGATGAGCAGTTCTTC. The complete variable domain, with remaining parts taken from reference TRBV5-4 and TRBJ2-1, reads ETGVTQSPTHLIKTRGQQVTLRCSSQSGHNTVSWYQQALGQGPQFIFQYYREEENGRGNFPPRFSGLQFPNYSSELNVNALELDDSALYLCASSLSSFDEQFFGPGTRLTVL.

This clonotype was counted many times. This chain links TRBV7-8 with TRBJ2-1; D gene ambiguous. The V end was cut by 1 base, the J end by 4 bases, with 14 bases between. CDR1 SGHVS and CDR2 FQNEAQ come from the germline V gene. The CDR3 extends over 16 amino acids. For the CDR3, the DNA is TGTGCCAGCAGCTTAGTACTAACACATACTTACAATGAGCAGTTCTTC. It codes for CASSLVLTHTYNEQFF.

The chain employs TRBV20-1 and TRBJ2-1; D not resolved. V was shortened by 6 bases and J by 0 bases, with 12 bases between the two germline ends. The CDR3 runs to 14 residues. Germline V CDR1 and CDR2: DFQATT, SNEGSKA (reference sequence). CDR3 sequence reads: CSATPVGSYNEQFF. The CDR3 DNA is TGCAGTGCCACCCCCGTGGGCTCCTACAATGAGCAGTTCTTC.